This T cell receptor beta chain is drawn from a study of PD-L1 blockade in urothelial cancer. Data came from immunoSEQ multiplex PCR; TCRdb stores just in-frame clones and leaves some out. The table shows around 50,000 clones, with around 82% occurring only once. The time point denotes: peripheral blood 6 weeks after treatment start. This CDR3 is 12 amino acids long. V gave up 4 bases and J gave up 3 bases, with 7 bases separating them. The germline CDR1 and CDR2 sequences are MNHEY and SVGAGI. The sequenced sample was PBMCs, obtained around atezolizumab (anti-PD-L1) treatment. The sequence came from a man over 45 with urothelial cancer. V and J are TRBV6-5 and TRBJ2-7; D remains ambiguous. This chain's CDR3 is CASSSAGYEQYF. The CDR3 DNA follows: TGTGCCAGCAGTTCGGCAGGCTACGAGCAGTACTTC.